The rows below give T cell receptor beta chains drawn from one sample of a study of blood T cell repertoires in COVID-19. The protocol was immunoSEQ multiplex PCR, while the TCRdb copy is restricted to in-frame clones and leaves out a portion. The table includes a few hundred thousand clones, roughly 89% detected once. Material for sequencing was peripheral blood. These receptor sequences come from a woman aged 55-69 years with COVID-19, enrolled during active disease. The CDR3 runs from the conserved cysteine through the conserved F or W. Fields, in order: D gene, J gene, clone size, V gene, CDR3 protein, CDR3 DNA. The D gene is left open where the match is weak. Clone size is shown for a subset of rows, as once, few, many or a class of expanded clone.

NA TRBJ2-5 NA TRBV19 CASSQNLNQETQYF TGTGCCAGTAGTCAGAATCTTAACCAAGAGACCCAGTACTTC
NA TRBJ1-5 NA TRBV4-1 CASSQGAGYQPQHF TGCGCCAGCAGCCAAGGAGCGGGGTATCAGCCCCAGCATTTT
TRBD2 TRBJ2-5 once TRBV7-2 CASSLGPGTSGGALETQYF TGTGCCAGCAGCTTAGGCCCCGGGACTAGCGGGGGGGCCTTAGAGACCCAGTACTTC
TRBD1 TRBJ1-2 NA TRBV4-3 CASSQGTGGEYGYTF TGCGCCAGCAGCCAAGGGACAGGGGGAGAATATGGCTACACCTTC
NA TRBJ2-1 NA TRBV10-3 CAISEQGAGVSYNEQFF TGTGCCATCAGTGAGCAAGGTGCCGGGGTTTCCTACAATGAGCAGTTCTTC
TRBD2 TRBJ2-6 NA TRBV7-9 CASRPLAGGQKAGANVLTF TGTGCCAGCAGGCCGCTAGCGGGGGGCCAGAAGGCTGGGGCCAACGTCCTGACTTTC
NA TRBJ2-2 NA TRBV10-3 CAISASTGELFF TGTGCCATCAGTGCCAGCACCGGGGAGCTGTTTTTT
TRBD1 TRBJ2-7 NA TRBV19 CASSRDRGRYEQYF TGTGCCAGTAGCCGGGACAGGGGGCGGTACGAGCAGTACTTC
NA TRBJ1-1 NA TRBV6-5 CASSQQVETEAFF TGTGCCAGCAGCCAACAGGTTGAGACTGAAGCTTTCTTT
NA TRBJ2-7 NA TRBV9 CASSVAPGVQTYEQYF TGTGCCAGCAGCGTAGCCCCAGGGGTTCAGACCTACGAGCAGTACTTC
TRBD1 TRBJ2-1 once TRBV11-3 CASSLLQGNNEQFF TGTGCCAGCAGCTTACTACAGGGGAACAATGAGCAGTTCTTC
NA TRBJ1-1 NA TRBV3-1/TRBV3-2 CASSQDWGRGEAFF TGTGCCAGCAGCCAAGATTGGGGCCGAGGTGAAGCTTTCTTT
TRBD1 TRBJ1-2 NA TRBV6-5 CASSLGQGDGYTF TGTGCCAGCAGCCTAGGACAGGGTGATGGCTACACCTTC
TRBD1 TRBJ1-5 NA TRBV7-2 CASSANPTGVHRNQPQHF TGTGCCAGCAGCGCGAACCCCACAGGGGTACACCGCAATCAGCCCCAGCATTTT
TRBD2 TRBJ2-7 NA TRBV11-2 CASSFGNSGGANSYEQYF TGTGCCAGCAGCTTCGGGAATAGCGGGGGGGCCAATTCCTACGAGCAGTACTTC
NA TRBJ2-2 NA TRBV5-6 CASSYLYLPTGELFF TGTGCCAGCAGCTACTTGTACCTTCCCACCGGGGAGCTGTTTTTT
TRBD1 TRBJ2-7 NA TRBV7-9 CASSSVGTGDIYEQYF TGTGCCAGCAGCTCGGTAGGGACAGGAGATATATACGAGCAGTACTTC
NA TRBJ2-2 NA TRBV6-2/TRBV6-3 CASSRLGGTGELFF TGTGCCAGCAGTCGGCTAGGAGGGACCGGGGAGCTGTTTTTT
TRBD1 TRBJ1-3 NA TRBV5-1 CASRETGARGNTIYF TGCGCCAGCAGGGAGACAGGGGCGCGGGGAAACACCATATATTTT
NA TRBJ1-1 NA TRBV15 CATSRPPTGDLNTEAFF TGTGCCACCAGCAGACCGCCCACCGGGGATTTGAACACTGAAGCTTTCTTT
NA TRBJ1-3 once TRBV6-6 CASSSPNYGNTIYF TGTGCCAGCAGTTCCCCCAACTATGGAAACACCATATATTTT
NA TRBJ1-2 NA TRBV19 CASSIQGRLGGYTF TGTGCCAGTAGTATACAGGGCCGCCTCGGGGGCTACACCTTC
TRBD1 TRBJ2-1 NA TRBV27 CASSRTGSYNEQFF TGTGCCAGCAGCCGGACAGGGTCCTACAATGAGCAGTTCTTC
TRBD1 TRBJ1-1 NA TRBV7-3 CASSTSGGDTEAFF TGTGCCAGCAGCACCTCAGGGGGAGACACTGAAGCTTTCTTT
TRBD1 TRBJ1-2 NA TRBV18 CASSPTGQGNYGYTF TGTGCCAGCTCACCTACGGGACAGGGCAACTATGGCTACACCTTC
NA TRBJ1-5 NA TRBV15 CATSRGGGGQPQHF TGTGCCACCAGCAGAGGCGGAGGAGGACAGCCCCAGCATTTT
NA TRBJ1-2 NA TRBV9 CASSVVPGTTYGYTF TGTGCCAGCAGCGTAGTTCCCGGGACTACCTATGGCTACACCTTC
NA TRBJ1-3 NA TRBV2 CASSLEFSGNTIYF TGTGCCAGCAGTCTAGAGTTCTCTGGAAACACCATATATTTT